This is a list of T cell receptor beta chains from one sample in a study of cytomegalovirus exposure and HLA in healthy donors. Measured with immunoSEQ multiplex PCR; TCRdb has only the in-frame clones, and not every one. The sample records 200,000 or so clones, more than 70% being singletons. Sequencing was done on a sample of PBMCs. These receptors were obtained from a boy younger than 18 in good health and CMV-seronegative. The CDR3 runs from the conserved cysteine through the conserved F or W. The D gene is left open where the match is weak. Clone size is given for some rows only: seen once, a few or many times, or a class if the clone is expanded.

J gene | clone size | V gene | D gene | CDR3 DNA | CDR3 protein
TRBJ1-2 | . | TRBV10-2 | . | TGCGCCAGCAACCCGGGTCCCTACTATGGCTACACCTTC | CASNPGPYYGYTF
TRBJ2-2 | . | TRBV11-2 | . | TGTGCCAGCAGCCCCTGGAGAAACACCGGGGAGCTGTTTTTT | CASSPWRNTGELFF
TRBJ1-3 | . | TRBV7-2 | . | TGTGCCAGCAGCTCGGGGGACTCTGGAAACACCATATATTTT | CASSSGDSGNTIYF
TRBJ2-5 | . | TRBV7-9 | TRBD1 | TGTGCCAGCAGTTACGGACAGGAAATGTACCAAGAGACCCAGTACTTC | CASSYGQEMYQETQYF
TRBJ2-5 | once | TRBV30 | . | TGTGCCTGGAGTGTACCCAGAGAGACCCAGTACTTC | CAWSVPRETQYF
TRBJ2-7 | . | TRBV11-2 | . | TGTGCCAGCAGCTTAGAAAACGGTCCCTACGAGCAGTACTTC | CASSLENGPYEQYF
TRBJ2-5 | . | TRBV5-1 | TRBD2 | TGCGCCAGCAGCCCGCCCCAGGGAGGGCCTGAGACCCAGTACTTC | CASSPPQGGPETQYF
TRBJ2-6 | . | TRBV9 | . | TGTGCCAGCAGCGTAGCTACCCAGGGCCTACCTGGGGCCAACGTCCTGACTTTC | CASSVATQGLPGANVLTF
TRBJ2-1 | . | TRBV28 | . | TGTGCCAGCAGTTGGGGTCAGGGCTACAATGAGCAGTTCTTC | CASSWGQGYNEQFF
TRBJ1-5 | . | TRBV28 | TRBD1 | TGTGCCAGCATCTCATGGGAGGGACAGGGGAGTCAGCCCCAGCATTTT | CASISWEGQGSQPQHF
TRBJ1-5 | . | TRBV28 | . | TGTGCCAGTGTACAGGGCCGCCAGCCCCAGCATTTT | CASVQGRQPQHF
TRBJ1-3 | . | TRBV13 | TRBD1 | TGTGCCAGCAGTTCTCAGGGGGATCCTGGAAACACCATATATTTT | CASSSQGDPGNTIYF
TRBJ2-7 | . | TRBV14 | . | TGTGCCAGCAGCCAAGGCCTAACGCTATCTTACGAGCAGTACTTC | CASSQGLTLSYEQYF
TRBJ2-7 | . | TRBV28 | . | TGTGCCAGCAGTCCACTTCTGAGGACTAGCAGGGGGAGCTCCTACGAGCAGTACTTC | CASSPLLRTSRGSSYEQYF
TRBJ1-5 | . | TRBV2 | . | TGTGCCAGCAGTCGACAGCCCGGTCAGCCCCAGCATTTT | CASSRQPGQPQHF